This TCR beta chain was documented in a study of T cells in Graves' hyperthyroidism and ophthalmopathy. Amplified TCR beta CDR3 regions came from RNA transcripts. The TCR CDR3 first-round RT-PCR relied on the HTBI primer set. TCRdb re-derived calls from the multiplex PCR reads in MiXCR, one entry per CDR3 protein. The table includes some 440,000 distinct CDR3 sequences, approximately 14% detected once. This clonotype came up many times. It was considered stable Graves' hyperthyroidism when ophthalmopathy did not progress within 18 months. The sequenced sample was blood. The origin of this receptor is a woman in her late teens or twenties with Graves' hyperthyroidism.

As DNA, the CDR3 is TGTGCCAGCAGTTTCCGGGGCTACCGCAATTCACCCCTCCACTTT. It codes for CASSFRGYRNSPLHF. The chain recombines TRBV28 with TRBJ1-6; D is possibly TRBD1 (5 bases). CDR3 length equals 15 residues. Germline V gives CDR1 MDHEN, CDR2 SYDVKM. Trimming left V 3 bases short and J 7 bases short, with 13 bases between.